This T cell receptor (beta chain) was found in a study of beta chain features in type 1 diabetes. Since all of the isolated RNA was reverse transcribed, expressed TCRB transcripts were what got sequenced. The assay was immunoSEQ multiplex PCR, and TCRdb's table has in-frame clones only and misses some. The profile covers more than 350,000 clones, with about an eighth appearing a single time and more than 0.045% taken by the ten largest. The germline gives CDR1 LGHNA, CDR2 YNFKEQ. V was trimmed by 1 base and J by 3 bases, leaving 13 bases between them. This CDR3 comprises 15 residues. The rearrangement uses TRBV4-2 and TRBJ2-7, with D perhaps matching TRBD1 (6 bases). The sample was naive CD4+ T cells from blood. The sequence came from a woman aged 18 to 35 in good health. The CDR3 nucleotides read TGTGCCAGCAGCCAAGCCGGACAGACCCACTACGAGCAGTACTTC. Translating gives CASSQAGQTHYEQYF.